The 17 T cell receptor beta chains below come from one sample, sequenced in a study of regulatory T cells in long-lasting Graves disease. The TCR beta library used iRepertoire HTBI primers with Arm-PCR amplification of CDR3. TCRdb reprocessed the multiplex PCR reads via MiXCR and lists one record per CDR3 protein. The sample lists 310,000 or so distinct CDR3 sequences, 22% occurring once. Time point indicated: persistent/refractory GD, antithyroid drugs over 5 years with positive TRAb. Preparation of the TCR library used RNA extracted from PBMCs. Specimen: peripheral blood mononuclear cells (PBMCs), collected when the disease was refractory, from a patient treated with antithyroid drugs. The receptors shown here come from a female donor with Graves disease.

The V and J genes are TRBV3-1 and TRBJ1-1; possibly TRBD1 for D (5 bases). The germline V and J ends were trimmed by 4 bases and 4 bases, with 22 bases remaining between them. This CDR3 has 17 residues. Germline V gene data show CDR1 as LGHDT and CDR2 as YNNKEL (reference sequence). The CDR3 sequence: CASSPPGSGRGSTEAFF. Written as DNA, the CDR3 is TGTGCCAGCAGCCCCCCGGGAAGCGGAAGGGGCAGCACTGAAGCTTTCTTT. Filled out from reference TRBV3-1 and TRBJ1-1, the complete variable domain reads DTAVSQTPKYLVTQMGNDKSIKCEQNLGHDTMYWYKQDSKKFLKIMFSYNNKELIINETVPNRFSPKSPDKAHLNLHINSLELGDSAVYFCASSPPGSGRGSTEAFFGQGTRLTVV.

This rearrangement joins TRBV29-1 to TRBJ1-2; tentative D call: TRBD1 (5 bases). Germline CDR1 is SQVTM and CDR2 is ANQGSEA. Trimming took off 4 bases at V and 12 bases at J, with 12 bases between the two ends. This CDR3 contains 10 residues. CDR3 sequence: CSVGGESNTF. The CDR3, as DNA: TGCAGCGTTGGGGGGGAGAGCAACACCTTC. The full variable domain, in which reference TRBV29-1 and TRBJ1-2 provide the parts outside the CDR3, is SAVISQKPSRDICQRGTSLTIQCQVDSQVTMMFWYRQQPGQSLTLIATANQGSEATYESGFVIDKFPISRPNLTFSTLTVSNMSPEDSSIYLCSVGGESNTFGSGTRLTVV.

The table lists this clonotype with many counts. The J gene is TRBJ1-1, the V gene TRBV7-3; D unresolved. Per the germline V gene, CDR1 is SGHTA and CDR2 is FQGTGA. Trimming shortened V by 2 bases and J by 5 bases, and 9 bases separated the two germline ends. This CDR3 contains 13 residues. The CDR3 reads CASSLGLGTEAFF. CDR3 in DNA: TGTGCCAGCAGCTTAGGACTTGGTACTGAAGCTTTCTTT.

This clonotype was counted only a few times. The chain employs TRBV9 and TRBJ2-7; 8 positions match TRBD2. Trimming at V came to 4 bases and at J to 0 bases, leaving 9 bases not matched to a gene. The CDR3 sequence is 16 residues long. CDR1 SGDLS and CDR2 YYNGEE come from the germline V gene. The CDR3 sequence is CASSPSGGPSSYEQYF. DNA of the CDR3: TGTGCCAGCAGCCCAAGCGGGGGCCCTAGCTCCTACGAGCAGTACTTC.

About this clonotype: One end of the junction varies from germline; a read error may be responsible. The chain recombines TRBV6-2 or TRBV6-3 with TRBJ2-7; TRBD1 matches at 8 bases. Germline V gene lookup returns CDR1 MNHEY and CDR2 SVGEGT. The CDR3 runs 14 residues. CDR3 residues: CAGSYFETGVEQYF. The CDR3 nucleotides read TGTGCCGGCAGTTACTTTGAGACAGGGGTCGAGCAGTACTTC.

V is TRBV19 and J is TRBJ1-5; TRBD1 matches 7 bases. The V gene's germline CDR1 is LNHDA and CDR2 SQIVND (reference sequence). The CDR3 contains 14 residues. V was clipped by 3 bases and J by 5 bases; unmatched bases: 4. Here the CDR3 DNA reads TGTGCCAGTAGTATCACAGGGGAGGATCAGCCCCAGCATTTT. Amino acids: CASSITGEDQPQHF.

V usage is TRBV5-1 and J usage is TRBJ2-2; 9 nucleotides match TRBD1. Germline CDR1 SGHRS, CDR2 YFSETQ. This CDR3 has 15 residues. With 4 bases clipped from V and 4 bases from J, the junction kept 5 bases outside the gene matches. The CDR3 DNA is TGCGCCAGCAGCCGGGACAGGGTAGGCACCGGGGAGCTGTTTTTT. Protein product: CASSRDRVGTGELFF.

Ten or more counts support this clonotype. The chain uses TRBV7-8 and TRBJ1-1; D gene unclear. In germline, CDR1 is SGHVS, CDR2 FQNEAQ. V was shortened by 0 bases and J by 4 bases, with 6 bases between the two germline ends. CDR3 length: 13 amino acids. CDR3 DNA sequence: TGTGCCAGCAGCTTAGCCAGGCGCACTGAAGCTTTCTTT. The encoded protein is CASSLARRTEAFF.

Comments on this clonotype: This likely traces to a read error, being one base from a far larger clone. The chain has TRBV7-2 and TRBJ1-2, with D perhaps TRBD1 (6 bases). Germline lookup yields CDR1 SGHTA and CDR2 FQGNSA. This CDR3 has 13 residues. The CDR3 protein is CASSPQGTYDYTF. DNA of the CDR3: TGTGCCAGCAGCCCACAGGGTACCTATGACTACACCTTC. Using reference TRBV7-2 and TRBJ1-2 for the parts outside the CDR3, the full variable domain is GAGVSQSPSNKVTEKGKDVELRCDPISGHTALYWYRQSLGQGLEFLIYFQGNSAPDKSGLPSDRFSAERTGGSVSTLTIQRTQQEDSAVYLCASSPQGTYDYTFGSGTRLTVV.

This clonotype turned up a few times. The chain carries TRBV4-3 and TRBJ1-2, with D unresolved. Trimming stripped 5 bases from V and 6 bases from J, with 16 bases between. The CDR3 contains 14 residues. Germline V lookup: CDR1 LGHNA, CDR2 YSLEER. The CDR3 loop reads CASSGTPVSHGYTF. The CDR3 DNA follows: TGCGCCAGCAGCGGTACTCCGGTTTCTCATGGCTACACCTTC.

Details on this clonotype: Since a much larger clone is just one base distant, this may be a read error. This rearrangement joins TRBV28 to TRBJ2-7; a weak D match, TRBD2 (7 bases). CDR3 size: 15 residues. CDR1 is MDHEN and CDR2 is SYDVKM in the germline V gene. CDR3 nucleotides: TGTGCCAACAGTTCGGCGGGGGCGCGCTCCTACGAGCAGTACTTC. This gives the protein CANSSAGARSYEQYF.

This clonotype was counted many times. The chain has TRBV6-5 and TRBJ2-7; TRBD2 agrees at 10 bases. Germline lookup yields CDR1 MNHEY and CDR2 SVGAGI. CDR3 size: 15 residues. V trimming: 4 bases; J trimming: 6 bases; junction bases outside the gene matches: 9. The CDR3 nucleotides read TGTGCCAGCAGTTCCGTAGTAGCGGGAGGATCCGAGCAGTACTTC. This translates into CASSSVVAGGSEQYF.

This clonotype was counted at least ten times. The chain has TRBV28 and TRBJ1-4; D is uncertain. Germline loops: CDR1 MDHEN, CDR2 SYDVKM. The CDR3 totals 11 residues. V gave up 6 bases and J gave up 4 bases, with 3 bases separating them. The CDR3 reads CASRSNEKLFF. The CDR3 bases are TGTGCCAGCAGGAGTAATGAAAAACTGTTTTTT.

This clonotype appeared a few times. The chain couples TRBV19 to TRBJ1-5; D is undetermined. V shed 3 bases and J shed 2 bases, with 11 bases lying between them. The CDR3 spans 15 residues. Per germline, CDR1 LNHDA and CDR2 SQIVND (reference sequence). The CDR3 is CASSINHLGNQPQHF. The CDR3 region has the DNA TGTGCCAGTAGTATCAACCATTTGGGCAATCAGCCCCAGCATTTT.

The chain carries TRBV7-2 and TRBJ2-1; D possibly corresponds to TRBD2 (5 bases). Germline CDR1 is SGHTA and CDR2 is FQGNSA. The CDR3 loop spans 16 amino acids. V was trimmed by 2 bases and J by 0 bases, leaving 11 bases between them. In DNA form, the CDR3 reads TGTGCCAGCAGCTTAACTGATGGGAGCTCCTACAATGAGCAGTTCTTC. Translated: CASSLTDGSSYNEQFF. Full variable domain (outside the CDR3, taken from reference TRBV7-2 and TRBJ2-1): GAGVSQSPSNKVTEKGKDVELRCDPISGHTALYWYRQSLGQGLEFLIYFQGNSAPDKSGLPSDRFSAERTGGSVSTLTIQRTQQEDSAVYLCASSLTDGSSYNEQFFGPGTRLTVL.

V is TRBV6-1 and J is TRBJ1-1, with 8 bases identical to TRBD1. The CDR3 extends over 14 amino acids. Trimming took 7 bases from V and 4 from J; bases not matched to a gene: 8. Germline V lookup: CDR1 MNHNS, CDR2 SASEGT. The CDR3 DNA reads TGTGCCAGCACCCCCCGGGACAGGCTCACTGAAGCTTTCTTT. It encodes CASTPRDRLTEAFF.

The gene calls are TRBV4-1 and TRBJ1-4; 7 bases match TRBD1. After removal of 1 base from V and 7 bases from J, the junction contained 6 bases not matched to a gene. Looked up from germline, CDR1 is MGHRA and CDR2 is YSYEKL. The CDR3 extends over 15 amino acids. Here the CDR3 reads CASSQVQGSFEKLFF. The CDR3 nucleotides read TGCGCCAGCAGCCAAGTACAGGGGAGTTTTGAAAAACTGTTTTTT.